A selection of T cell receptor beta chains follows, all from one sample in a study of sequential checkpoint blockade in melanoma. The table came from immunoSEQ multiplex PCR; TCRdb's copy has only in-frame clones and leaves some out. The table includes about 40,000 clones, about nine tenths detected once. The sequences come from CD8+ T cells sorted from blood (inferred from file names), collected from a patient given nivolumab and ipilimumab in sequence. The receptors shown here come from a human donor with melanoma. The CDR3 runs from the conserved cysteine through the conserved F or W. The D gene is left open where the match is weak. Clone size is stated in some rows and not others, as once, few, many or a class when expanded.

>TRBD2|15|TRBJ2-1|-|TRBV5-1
TGCGCCAGCAGCTTCGGGACTAGCAGGAGCGATGAGCAGTTCTTC
CASSFGTSRSDEQFF
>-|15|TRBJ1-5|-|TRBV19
TGTGCCAGTAGTATTGAGGCGTATAGCAATCAGCCCCAGCATTTT
CASSIEAYSNQPQHF
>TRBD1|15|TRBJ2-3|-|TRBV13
TGTGCCAGCAGCTTAGACCAAACAGGGGCAGATACGCAGTATTTT
CASSLDQTGADTQYF
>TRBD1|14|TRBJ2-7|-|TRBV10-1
TGCGCCAGCAGTGAAGGGACAGGGACCTACGAGCAGTACTTC
CASSEGTGTYEQYF
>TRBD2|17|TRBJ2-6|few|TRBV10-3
TGTGCCATCACCACTCCCGGCGGGGGCTCTGGGGCCAACGTCCTGACTTTC
CAITTPGGGSGANVLTF
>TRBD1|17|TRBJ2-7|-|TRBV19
TGTGCCAGTAGTTCCTGGGACAGCCGCAAAAATACCTACGAGCAGTACTTC
CASSSWDSRKNTYEQYF
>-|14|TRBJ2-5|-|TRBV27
TGTGCCAGCAGTGCCTACTCCTTTCAAGAGACCCAGTACTTC
CASSAYSFQETQYF
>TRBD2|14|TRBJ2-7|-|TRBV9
TGTGCCAGCAGCCTTGGGGGGGAGTCGGGCGAGCAGTACTTC
CASSLGGESGEQYF
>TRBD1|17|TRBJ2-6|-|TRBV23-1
TGCGCCAGCAGCCTCACCCAGGGGGCGGATGGGGCCAACGTCCTGACTTTC
CASSLTQGADGANVLTF
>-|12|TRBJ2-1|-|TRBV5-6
TGTGCCAGCAGCGCGGGGAGTAATGAGCAGTTCTTC
CASSAGSNEQFF
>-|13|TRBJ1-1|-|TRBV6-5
TGTGCCAGCAGGTATTCAGGGTTCACTGAAGCTTTCTTT
CASRYSGFTEAFF
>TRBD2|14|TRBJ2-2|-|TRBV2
TGTGCCAGCAGACCTAGCGGGAGCGGAGGGGAGCTGTTTTTT
CASRPSGSGGELFF
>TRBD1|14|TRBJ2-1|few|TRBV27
TGTGCCAGCAGTTTGGGGACAGGGTTAAATGAGCAGTTCTTC
CASSLGTGLNEQFF
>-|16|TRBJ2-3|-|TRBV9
TGTGCCAGCAGCCAAAGATTGGTGGCTAGCACAGATACGCAGTATTTT
CASSQRLVASTDTQYF
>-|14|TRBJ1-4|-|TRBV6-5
TGTGCCAGCAGGCCGGTTTTCACTAATGAAAAACTGTTTTTT
CASRPVFTNEKLFF
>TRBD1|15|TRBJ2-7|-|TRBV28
TGTGCCAGCAGTTCAGGACAGGGGACCCTCTACGAGCAGTACTTC
CASSSGQGTLYEQYF
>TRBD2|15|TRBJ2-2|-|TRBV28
TGTGCCAGCAGTTTACTAGCGGGGGACACCGGGGAGCTGTTTTTT
CASSLLAGDTGELFF
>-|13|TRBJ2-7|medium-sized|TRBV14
TGTGCCAGCAGCCAAGTCCAGGGGTCCGAGCAGTACTTC
CASSQVQGSEQYF
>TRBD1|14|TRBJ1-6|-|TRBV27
TGTGCCAGCAGTACCCGACAGGGAATTTCCCCCCTCCACTTT
CASSTRQGISPLHF
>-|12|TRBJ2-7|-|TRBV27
TGTGCCAGCAGTTTTACGGGGATCGAGCAGTACTTC
CASSFTGIEQYF
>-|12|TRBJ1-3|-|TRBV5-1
TGCGCCAGCAGCTTGGAGGGGTACGGAGGGGTATTT
CASSLEGYGGVF
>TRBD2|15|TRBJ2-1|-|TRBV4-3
TGCGCCAGCAGCCCGGGACTAGCAGAATACAATGAGCAGTTCTTC
CASSPGLAEYNEQFF
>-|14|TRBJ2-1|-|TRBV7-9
TGTGCCAGCAGATTAGTGAGCGCGGACAATGAGCAGTTCTTC
CASRLVSADNEQFF
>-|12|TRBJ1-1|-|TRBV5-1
TGCGCCAGCAGCTCCACGGGGACTGAAGCTTTCTTT
CASSSTGTEAFF
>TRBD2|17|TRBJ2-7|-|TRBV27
TGTGCCAGCAGTTTTCTCGGAGGGAGGGCCTCCTCCTACGAGCAGTACTTC
CASSFLGGRASSYEQYF
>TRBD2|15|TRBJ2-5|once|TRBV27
TGTGCCAGCAGTTTATCGGCAGCGGGAGTTGAGACCCAGTACTTC
CASSLSAAGVETQYF
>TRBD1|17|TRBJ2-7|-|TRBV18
TGTGCCAGCTCACCACCTCATTGGGACAGGGAAGCCTACGAGCAGTACTTC
CASSPPHWDREAYEQYF
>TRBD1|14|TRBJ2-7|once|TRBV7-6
TGTGCCAGCAGCCCAGGGGACAGAAGCTACGAGCAGTACTTC
CASSPGDRSYEQYF
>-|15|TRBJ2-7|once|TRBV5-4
TGTGCCAGCAGCTTCCTAGGAGGGAGCTCCTACGAGCAGTACTTC
CASSFLGGSSYEQYF
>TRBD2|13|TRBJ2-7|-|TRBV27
TGTGCCAGCAGGAATAGCGGGAGCTACGAGCAGTACTTC
CASRNSGSYEQYF
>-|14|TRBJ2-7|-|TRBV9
TGTGCCAGCAGCGTCAGCGGGTCTTACCACGAGCAGTACTTC
CASSVSGSYHEQYF
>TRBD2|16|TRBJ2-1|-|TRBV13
TGTGCCAGCACTCAGCCGCGGGAGTTCTCCTACAATGAGCAGTTCTTC
CASTQPREFSYNEQFF
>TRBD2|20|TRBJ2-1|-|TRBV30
TGTGCCTGGAGTTATATTGGACTAGCCGGGAGGGAGTGGACCTACAATGAGCAGTTCTTC
CAWSYIGLAGREWTYNEQFF
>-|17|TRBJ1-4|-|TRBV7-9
TGTGCCAGCAGCTCAGAGGGGTCAGGGGTTCTTAATGAAAAACTGTTTTTT
CASSSEGSGVLNEKLFF
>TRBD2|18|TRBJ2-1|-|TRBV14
TGTGCCAGCAGCCCCGACTGGGCGGGAGGGCCTTGGAGCAATGAGCAGTTCTTC
CASSPDWAGGPWSNEQFF
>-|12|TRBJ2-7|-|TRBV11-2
TGTGCCAGCAGCTCCCTTGCCTACGAGCAGTACTTC
CASSSLAYEQYF
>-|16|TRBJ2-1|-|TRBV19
TGTGCCAGTAGGGAGAACAGGTTTAGCTCCTACAATGAGCAGTTCTTC
CASRENRFSSYNEQFF